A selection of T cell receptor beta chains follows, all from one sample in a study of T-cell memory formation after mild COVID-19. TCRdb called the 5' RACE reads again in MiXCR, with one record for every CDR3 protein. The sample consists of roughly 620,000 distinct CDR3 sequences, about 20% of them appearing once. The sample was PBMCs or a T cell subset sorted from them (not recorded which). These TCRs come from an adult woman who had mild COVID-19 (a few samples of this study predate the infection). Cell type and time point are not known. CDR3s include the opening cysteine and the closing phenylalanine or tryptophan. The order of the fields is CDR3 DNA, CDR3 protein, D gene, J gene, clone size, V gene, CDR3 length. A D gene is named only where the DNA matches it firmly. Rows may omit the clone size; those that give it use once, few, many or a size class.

TGTGCCACCAGCAGAGATAGGGGACAGGGGGTTGTTGGCTACACCTTC	CATSRDRGQGVVGYTF	TRBD1	TRBJ1-2	-	TRBV15	16
TGTGCCAGTAGTATAGAAGGACAGGGGACTCAGCCCCAGCATTTT	CASSIEGQGTQPQHF	TRBD1	TRBJ1-5	-	TRBV19	15
TGCAGCGCCGGGGACAGGGGATATGGCTACACCTTC	CSAGDRGYGYTF	TRBD1	TRBJ1-2	few	TRBV29-1	12
TGTGCCTGGAGTGTACGGGGTTTTACTGAAGCTTTCTTT	CAWSVRGFTEAFF	-	TRBJ1-1	-	TRBV30	13
TGTGCCAGCAGTGAATTGAGGGATAGCAATCAGCCCCAGCATTTT	CASSELRDSNQPQHF	-	TRBJ1-5	-	TRBV25-1	15
TGTGCCAGCAGCGGTGGCGGGGGTTTTGATACGCAGTATTTT	CASSGGGGFDTQYF	TRBD2	TRBJ2-3	few	TRBV9	14
TGTGCCAGCAGCTACGCCGGAGACAGGGGTTACGAGCAGTACTTC	CASSYAGDRGYEQYF	TRBD1	TRBJ2-7	once	TRBV7-3	15
TGTGCCAGCAGTTACGTACAGGAGGGAGAGACCCAGTACTTC	CASSYVQEGETQYF	-	TRBJ2-5	-	TRBV6-5	14
TGTGCCAGCAGCTTGGCCACTGTTCATGGAGAGACCCAGTACTTC	CASSLATVHGETQYF	-	TRBJ2-5	-	TRBV5-5	15
TGTGCCAGCAGCGCGTGGGAGGGCCAGGATACGCAGTATTTT	CASSAWEGQDTQYF	TRBD2	TRBJ2-3	-	TRBV7-8	14
TGCAGCGTTGAAACCCCAGGGAACAATGAGCAGTTCTTC	CSVETPGNNEQFF	-	TRBJ2-1	-	TRBV29-1	13
TGTGCCACCAGGGGACAGGGGTGGACCTACAATGAGCAGTTCTTC	CATRGQGWTYNEQFF	TRBD1	TRBJ2-1	-	TRBV24-1	15
TGTGCCAGCAGCCAAGGGGTGTGGGGGCTGCGCACCGGGGAGCTGTTTTTT	CASSQGVWGLRTGELFF	-	TRBJ2-2	-	TRBV14	17
TGTGCCAGCAGCCTTAGCGGGAGGGATTACAATGAGCAGTTCTTC	CASSLSGRDYNEQFF	TRBD2	TRBJ2-1	few	TRBV9	15
TGTGCCAGCAGGCGTACCAATGAAAAACTGTTTTTT	CASRRTNEKLFF	-	TRBJ1-4	-	TRBV27	12
TGCGCCAGCAGCACTGGAGGAGGGACTAGCATCGATACGCAGTATTTT	CASSTGGGTSIDTQYF	TRBD2	TRBJ2-3	-	TRBV5-1	16
TGTGCCAGCAGCCTGGACAGGGGAAACACCATATATTTT	CASSLDRGNTIYF	TRBD1	TRBJ1-3	-	TRBV5-6	13
TGTGCCATCAGCTCCACAGATGGCAATCAGCCCCAGCATTTT	CAISSTDGNQPQHF	-	TRBJ1-5	-	TRBV10-3	14
TGTGCCAGCAGCTTAGACAGGGGTATCGGCTACACCTTC	CASSLDRGIGYTF	-	TRBJ1-2	-	TRBV11-2	13
TGTGCCAGCAGTCCGCGGATCGGTGGTTATAGCAATCAGCCCCAGCATTTT	CASSPRIGGYSNQPQHF	-	TRBJ1-5	-	TRBV6-5	17
TGTGCCAGCAGCCTCAGGCCCCAGCATTTT	CASSLRPQHF	-	TRBJ1-5	few	TRBV5-8	10
TGTGCTAGTGGTCTCGGCCGCGAGCAGTACTTC	CASGLGREQYF	-	TRBJ2-7	-	TRBV12-5	11
TGTGCCAGCAGCCAGAGGCCCACAGATACGCAGTATTTT	CASSQRPTDTQYF	-	TRBJ2-3	many	TRBV7-2	13
TGCAGCGTTGGGACAGTGGGAGAGACCCAGTACTTC	CSVGTVGETQYF	-	TRBJ2-5	many	TRBV29-1	12
TGCGCCAGCAGCCCGACGCCGGAGGGTCACTACGAGCAGTACTTC	CASSPTPEGHYEQYF	-	TRBJ2-7	-	TRBV5-1	15
TGTGCCAGCTCACCACCCCAGACCCCCTGGGACGGCTACACCTTC	CASSPPQTPWDGYTF	-	TRBJ1-2	many	TRBV18	15
TGTGCCAGCAGTTTTACAGGGGGATACACTGAAGCTTTCTTT	CASSFTGGYTEAFF	TRBD1	TRBJ1-1	few	TRBV6-2/TRBV6-3	14
TGTGCCAGCAGCTTACGGGACAGGCTGGGCTACAATGAGCAGTTCTTC	CASSLRDRLGYNEQFF	TRBD1	TRBJ2-1	few	TRBV7-9	16
TGCGCCAGCAGCCCTAACGGGGTGAAGCCGAACACTGAAGCTTTCTTT	CASSPNGVKPNTEAFF	-	TRBJ1-1	-	TRBV5-1	16
TGTGCCAGCAGTTTACTCGATGCACAAGAGACCCAGTACTTC	CASSLLDAQETQYF	-	TRBJ2-5	-	TRBV12-3/TRBV12-4	14
TGCGCCAGCAGCCCCACAGGACAGCCCGTCAGCTATGGCTACACCTTC	CASSPTGQPVSYGYTF	-	TRBJ1-2	-	TRBV4-1	16
TGTGCCAGCAGCCCGGACAGGGGCACAGATACGCAGTATTTT	CASSPDRGTDTQYF	TRBD1	TRBJ2-3	many	TRBV6-5	14
TGTGCCAGCAGCCCACCGACAGGGGAACCCTACGAGCAGTACTTC	CASSPPTGEPYEQYF	TRBD1	TRBJ2-7	few	TRBV9	15
TGCAGTGCTAGAGGGGACTCCCCAACCTACGAGCAGTACTTC	CSARGDSPTYEQYF	-	TRBJ2-7	-	TRBV20-1	14
TGTGCCAGCAGCCGAGGGGGGACCTACAATGAGCAGTTCTTC	CASSRGGTYNEQFF	-	TRBJ2-1	many	TRBV7-3	14
TGTGCCAGCAGCAGCGGGAGGGCCGTGAGCGGGGAGCTGTTTTTT	CASSSGRAVSGELFF	TRBD2	TRBJ2-2	few	TRBV6-2/TRBV6-3	15
TGTGCCAGTACCACCCAAGGACTCTCGAATCAGCCCCAGCATTTT	CASTTQGLSNQPQHF	-	TRBJ1-5	-	TRBV19	15